This paragraph reports one T cell receptor (beta chain). This specimen comes from a study of T cells after somatic rescue of genetic block. Using immunoSEQ multiplex PCR, the repertoire was profiled, and TCRdb retains in-frame clones only, with some absent. The data contain 50,000 to 60,000 clones, about 96% of them seen just once; the ten biggest clones take up approximately 0.077%. Trimming took 7 bases from V and 3 from J; bases not matched to a gene: 3. CDR3 length: 13 amino acids. Germline CDR1 is WSHSY and CDR2 is SAAADI. The TCR was taken from a child less than two years old. The sequenced sample consisted of peripheral blood mononuclear cells (PBMCs). This chain links TRBV10-2 with TRBJ1-3, with TRBD1 matching 7 bases. CDR3 DNA: TGCGCCAGCATACGACAGGGTGGAAACACCATATATTTT. Protein: CASIRQGGNTIYF.